A single count supports the clone carrying this T cell receptor beta chain. The data originate from a study of blood T cell repertoires in COVID-19. Generated by immunoSEQ multiplex PCR, the TCRdb table keeps only in-frame clones and is missing some. This sample has about 200,000 clones; about 82% occur once, and the top ten carry 4.5% to 7%. Looked up from germline, CDR1 is MNHEY and CDR2 is SMNVEV (reference sequence). After removal of 3 bases from V and 4 bases from J, the junction contained 8 bases not matched to a gene. This CDR3 has 15 amino acids. The sequence was collected from a man in his forties with acute COVID-19. V is TRBV27 and J is TRBJ1-2, with 7 bases aligning to TRBD1. The sample consisted of PBMCs or T cells enriched from blood (not recorded which). DNA of the CDR3: TGTGCCAGCAGTTTCTTTTACAGGGGCGGCTATGGCTACACCTTC. Residues: CASSFFYRGGYGYTF.